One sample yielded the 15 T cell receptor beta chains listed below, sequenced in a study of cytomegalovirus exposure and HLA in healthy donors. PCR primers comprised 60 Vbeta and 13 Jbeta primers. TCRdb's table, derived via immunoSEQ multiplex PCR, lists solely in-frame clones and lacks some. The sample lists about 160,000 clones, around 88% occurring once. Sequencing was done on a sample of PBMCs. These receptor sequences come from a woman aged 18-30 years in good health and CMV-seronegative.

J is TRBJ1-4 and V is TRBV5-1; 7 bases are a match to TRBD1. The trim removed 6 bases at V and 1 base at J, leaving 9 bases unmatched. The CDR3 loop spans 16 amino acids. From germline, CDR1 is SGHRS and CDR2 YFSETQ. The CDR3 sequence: CASNTAPGGTNEKLFF. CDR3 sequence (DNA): TGCGCCAGCAATACGGCCCCAGGGGGAACTAATGAAAAACTGTTTTTT.

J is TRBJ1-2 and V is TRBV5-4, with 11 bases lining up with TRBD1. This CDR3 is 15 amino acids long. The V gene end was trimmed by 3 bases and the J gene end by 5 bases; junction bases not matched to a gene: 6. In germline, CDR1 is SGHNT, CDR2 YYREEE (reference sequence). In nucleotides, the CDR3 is TGTGCCAGCAGCTGGGACAGGGGGATTTTGTATGGCTACACCTTC. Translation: CASSWDRGILYGYTF. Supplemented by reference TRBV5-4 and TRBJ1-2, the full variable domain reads ETGVTQSPTHLIKTRGQQVTLRCSSQSGHNTVSWYQQALGQGPQFIFQYYREEENGRGNFPPRFSGLQFPNYSSELNVNALELDDSALYLCASSWDRGILYGYTFGSGTRLTVV.

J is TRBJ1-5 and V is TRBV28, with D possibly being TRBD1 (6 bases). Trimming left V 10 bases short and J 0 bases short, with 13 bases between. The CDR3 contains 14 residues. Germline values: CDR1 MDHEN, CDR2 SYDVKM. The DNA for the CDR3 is TGTGCCATTTCACAGGGTTATAGCAATCAGCCCCAGCATTTT. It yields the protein CAISQGYSNQPQHF.

CDR3 nucleotide sequence: TGTGCCAGCAGCTTGGTGGCGGGAGGTATAGAGACCCAGTACTTC. This codes for CASSLVAGGIETQYF. The chain links TRBV5-6 to TRBJ2-5; 8 nucleotides align to TRBD2. Trimming took 0 bases from V and 4 from J; bases not matched to a gene: 5. Looked up from germline, CDR1 is SGHDT and CDR2 is YYEEEE. There are 15 residues in the CDR3.

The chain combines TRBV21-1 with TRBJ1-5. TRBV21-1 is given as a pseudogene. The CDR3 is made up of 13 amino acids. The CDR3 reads CASSNLSNQPQHF. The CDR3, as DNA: TGTGCCAGCAGCAATCTTAGCAATCAGCCCCAGCATTTT.

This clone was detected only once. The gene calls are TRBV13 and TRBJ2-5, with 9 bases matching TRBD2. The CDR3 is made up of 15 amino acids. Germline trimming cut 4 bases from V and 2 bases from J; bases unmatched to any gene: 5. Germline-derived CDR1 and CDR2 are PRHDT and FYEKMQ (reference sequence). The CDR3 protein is CASSSIAGAQETQYF. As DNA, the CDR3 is TGTGCCAGCAGCTCCATAGCGGGAGCTCAAGAGACCCAGTACTTC.

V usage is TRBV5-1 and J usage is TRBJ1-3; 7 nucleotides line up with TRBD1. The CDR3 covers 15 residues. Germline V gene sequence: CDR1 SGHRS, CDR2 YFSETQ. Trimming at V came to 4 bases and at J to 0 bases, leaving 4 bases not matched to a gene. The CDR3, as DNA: TGCGCCAGCAGCGCGGGACAGACCTCTGGAAACACCATATATTTT. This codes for CASSAGQTSGNTIYF. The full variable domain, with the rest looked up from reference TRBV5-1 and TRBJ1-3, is KAGVTQTPRYLIKTRGQQVTLSCSPISGHRSVSWYQQTPGQGLQFLFEYFSETQRNKGNFPGRFSGRQFSNSRSEMNVSTLELGDSALYLCASSAGQTSGNTIYFGEGSWLTVV.

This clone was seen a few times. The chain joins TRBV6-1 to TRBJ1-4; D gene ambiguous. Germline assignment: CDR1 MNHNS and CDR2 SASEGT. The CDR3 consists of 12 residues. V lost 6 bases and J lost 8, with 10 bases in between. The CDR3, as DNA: TGTGCCAGCAGGGAGGGCAGGGAAAAACTGTTTTTT. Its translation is CASREGREKLFF.

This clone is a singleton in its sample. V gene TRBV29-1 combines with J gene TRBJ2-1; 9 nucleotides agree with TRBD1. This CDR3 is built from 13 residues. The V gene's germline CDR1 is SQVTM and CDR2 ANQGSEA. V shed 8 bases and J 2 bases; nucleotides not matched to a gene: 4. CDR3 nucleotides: TGCAGCTACCGGGACAGGGCCTACAATGAGCAGTTCTTC. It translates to CSYRDRAYNEQFF.

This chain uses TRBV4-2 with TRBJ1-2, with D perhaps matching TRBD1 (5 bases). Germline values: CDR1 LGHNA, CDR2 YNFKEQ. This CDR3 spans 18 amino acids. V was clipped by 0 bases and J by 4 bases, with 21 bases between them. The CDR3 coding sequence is TGTGCCAGCAGCCAAGATCAGCGGGCGACAGCCTCTGGCTATGGCTACACCTTC. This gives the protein CASSQDQRATASGYGYTF.

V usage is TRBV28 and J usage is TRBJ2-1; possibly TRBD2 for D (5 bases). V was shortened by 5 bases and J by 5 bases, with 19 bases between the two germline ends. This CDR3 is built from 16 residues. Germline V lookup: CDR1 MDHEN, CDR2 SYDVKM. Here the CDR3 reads CASSPSTGLRDNEQFF. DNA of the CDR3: TGTGCCAGCAGTCCCTCTACGGGATTGAGGGACAATGAGCAGTTCTTC.

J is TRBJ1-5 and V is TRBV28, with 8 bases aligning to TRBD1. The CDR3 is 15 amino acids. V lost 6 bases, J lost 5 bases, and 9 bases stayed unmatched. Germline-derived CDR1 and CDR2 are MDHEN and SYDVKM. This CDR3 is CASSLGTGVDQPQHF. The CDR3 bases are TGTGCCAGCAGCCTCGGGACAGGCGTAGATCAGCCCCAGCATTTT. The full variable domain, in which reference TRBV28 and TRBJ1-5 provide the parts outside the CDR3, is DVKVTQSSRYLVKRTGEKVFLECVQDMDHENMFWYRQDPGLGLRLIYFSYDVKMKEKGDIPEGYSVSREKKERFSLILESASTNQTSMYLCASSLGTGVDQPQHFGDGTRLSIL.

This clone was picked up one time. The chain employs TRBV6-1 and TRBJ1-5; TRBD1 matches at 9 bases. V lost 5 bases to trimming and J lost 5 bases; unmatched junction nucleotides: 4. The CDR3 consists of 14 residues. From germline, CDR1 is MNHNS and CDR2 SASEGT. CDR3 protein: CASSPRTGDQPQHF. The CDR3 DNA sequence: TGTGCCAGCAGTCCGCGGACAGGGGATCAGCCCCAGCATTTT.

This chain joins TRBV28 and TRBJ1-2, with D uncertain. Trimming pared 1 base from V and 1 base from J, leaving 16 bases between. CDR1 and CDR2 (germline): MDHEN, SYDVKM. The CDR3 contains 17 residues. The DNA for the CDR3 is TGTGCCAGCAGTTTATACCCGCCGAGCGGATATAACTATGGCTACACCTTC. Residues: CASSLYPPSGYNYGYTF.

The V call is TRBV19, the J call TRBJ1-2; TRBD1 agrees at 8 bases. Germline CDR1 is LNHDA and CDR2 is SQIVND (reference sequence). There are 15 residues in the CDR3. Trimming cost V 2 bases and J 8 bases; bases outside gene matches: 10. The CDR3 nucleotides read TGTGCCAGTAGTATACCCCCGGGACAGGCTTGGGGCTACACCTTC. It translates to CASSIPPGQAWGYTF. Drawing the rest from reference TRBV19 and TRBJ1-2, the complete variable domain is DGGITQSPKYLFRKEGQNVTLSCEQNLNHDAMYWYRQDPGQGLRLIYYSQIVNDFQKGDIAEGYSVSREKKESFPLTVTSAQKNPTAFYLCASSIPPGQAWGYTFGSGTRLTVV.